The clone carrying this T cell receptor (beta chain) was recorded once. The sample originates from a study of regulatory T cells in long-lasting Graves disease. Germline CDR1 is SQVTM and CDR2 is ANQGSEA. The CDR3 runs 14 residues. Trimming cost V 6 bases and J 1 base, with 15 bases left between them. Specified time point: newly diagnosed GD, antithyroid drugs for less than 3 months. The authors made the TCR library using RNA they extracted from PBMCs. Arm-PCR with iRepertoire HTBI primers amplified the CDR3 regions for these TCR beta libraries. In TCRdb, the multiplex PCR reads were re-called with MiXCR into one record per CDR3 protein. The repertoire consists of hundreds of thousands of distinct CDR3 sequences, with approximately 15% occurring once and the leading ten covering under 9%. In addition, the sample was reused for a study of T cells in Graves' hyperthyroidism and ophthalmopathy. That paper adds: Graves' hyperthyroidism is called stable when ophthalmopathy does not progress within 18 months. Diagnoses were established using clinical symptoms, serum thyroxine and TRAb, thyroid ultrasound and orbital computed tomography. Using the HTBI primer set, a first-round RT-PCR was run on the TCR CDR3.

This receptor was identified in a woman between 35 and 50 years old with Graves disease. The sequences come from peripheral blood mononuclear cells (PBMCs), collected at new diagnosis, from a patient treated with antithyroid drugs. The V gene is TRBV29-1, the J gene TRBJ1-2, with a possible D match to TRBD1 (5 bases). The CDR3 DNA reads as TGCAGCGTCCTTACAGGTGCAAGTAACTATGGCTACACCTTC. Translated, it gives CSVLTGASNYGYTF.